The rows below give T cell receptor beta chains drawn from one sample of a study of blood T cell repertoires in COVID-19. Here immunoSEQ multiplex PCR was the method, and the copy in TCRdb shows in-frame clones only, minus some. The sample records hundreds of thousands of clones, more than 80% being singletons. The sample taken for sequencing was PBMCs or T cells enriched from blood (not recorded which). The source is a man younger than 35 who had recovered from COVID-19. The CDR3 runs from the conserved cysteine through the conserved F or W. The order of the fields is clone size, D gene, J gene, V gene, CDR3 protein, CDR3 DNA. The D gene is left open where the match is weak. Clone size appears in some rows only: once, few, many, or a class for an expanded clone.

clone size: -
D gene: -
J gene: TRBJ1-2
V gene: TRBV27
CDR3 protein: CASSLSGRGDRPHYGYTF
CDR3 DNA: TGTGCCAGCAGTTTATCGGGCAGGGGAGACAGGCCCCACTATGGCTACACCTTC

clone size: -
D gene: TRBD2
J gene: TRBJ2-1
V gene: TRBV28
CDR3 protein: CASSGGTSGSYEQFF
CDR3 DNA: TGTGCCAGCAGCGGAGGGACTAGCGGGAGTTATGAGCAGTTCTTC

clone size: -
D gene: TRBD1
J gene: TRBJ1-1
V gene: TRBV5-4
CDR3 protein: CASSRDRFPPEAFF
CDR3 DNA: TGTGCCAGCAGCCGGGACAGGTTCCCCCCTGAAGCTTTCTTT

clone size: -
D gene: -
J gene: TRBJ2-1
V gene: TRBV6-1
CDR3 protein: CASSEAVPKGIEQFF
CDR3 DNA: TGTGCCAGCAGTGAAGCCGTCCCCAAGGGGATTGAGCAGTTCTTC

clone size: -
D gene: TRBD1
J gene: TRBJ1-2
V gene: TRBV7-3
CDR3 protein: CASSASTGTGNGYTF
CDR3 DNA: TGTGCCAGCAGCGCCTCCACCGGGACAGGGAATGGCTACACCTTC

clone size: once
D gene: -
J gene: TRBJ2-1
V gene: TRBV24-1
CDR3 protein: CATSDPGQLNEQFF
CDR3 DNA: TGTGCCACCAGTGACCCGGGACAACTCAATGAGCAGTTCTTC

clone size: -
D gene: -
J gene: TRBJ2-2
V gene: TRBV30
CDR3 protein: CAWEGQDTGELFF
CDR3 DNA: TGTGCCTGGGAGGGACAAGACACCGGGGAGCTGTTTTTT

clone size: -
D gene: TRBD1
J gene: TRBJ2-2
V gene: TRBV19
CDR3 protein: CASSIGRDREAGELFF
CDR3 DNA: TGTGCCAGTAGTATAGGCCGGGACAGGGAGGCCGGGGAGCTGTTTTTT

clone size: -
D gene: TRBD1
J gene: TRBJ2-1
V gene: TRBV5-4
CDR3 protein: CASSFGAGGLNEQFF
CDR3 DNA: TGTGCCAGCAGCTTCGGGGCAGGGGGCCTCAATGAGCAGTTCTTC

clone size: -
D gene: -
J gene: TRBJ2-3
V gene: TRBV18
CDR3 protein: CASSPPGVIDTQYF
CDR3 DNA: TGTGCCAGCTCACCTCCAGGCGTTATAGATACGCAGTATTTT

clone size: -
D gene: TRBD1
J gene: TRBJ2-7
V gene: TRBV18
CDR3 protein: CASSQQGEREQYF
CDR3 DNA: TGTGCCAGCTCACAACAGGGGGAACGCGAGCAGTACTTC

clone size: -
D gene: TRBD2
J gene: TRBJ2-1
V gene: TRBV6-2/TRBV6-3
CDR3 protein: CASSPLAGGRNEQFF
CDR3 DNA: TGTGCCAGCAGTCCACTAGCGGGGGGGCGGAATGAGCAGTTCTTC

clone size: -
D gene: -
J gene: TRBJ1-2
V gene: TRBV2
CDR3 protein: CASSQGYGYTF
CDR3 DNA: TGTGCCAGCAGTCAGGGGTATGGCTACACCTTC

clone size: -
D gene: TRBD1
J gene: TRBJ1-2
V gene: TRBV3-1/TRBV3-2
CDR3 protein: CASSQDPRTGINYGYTF
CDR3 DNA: TGTGCCAGCAGCCAAGATCCTAGGACAGGGATTAACTATGGCTACACCTTC

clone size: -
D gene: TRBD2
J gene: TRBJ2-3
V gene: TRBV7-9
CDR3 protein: CASSLGLAAITDTQYF
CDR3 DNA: TGTGCCAGCAGCTTGGGACTAGCGGCGATCACAGATACGCAGTATTTT

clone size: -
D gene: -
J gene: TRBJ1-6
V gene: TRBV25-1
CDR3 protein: CASLGQWHSPLHF
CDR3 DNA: TGTGCCAGCCTCGGACAGTGGCACTCACCCCTCCACTTT

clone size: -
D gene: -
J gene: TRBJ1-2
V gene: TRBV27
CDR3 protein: CASSLSSQRNYGYTF
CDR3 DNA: TGTGCCAGCAGTTTATCGAGTCAGCGAAACTATGGCTACACCTTC

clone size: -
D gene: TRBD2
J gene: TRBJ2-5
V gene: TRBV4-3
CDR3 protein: CASSPPRGGGILETQYF
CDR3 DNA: TGCGCCAGCAGCCCCCCCCGCGGCGGGGGAATATTAGAGACCCAGTACTTC

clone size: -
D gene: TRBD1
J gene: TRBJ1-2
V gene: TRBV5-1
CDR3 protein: CASSLVATGVRSNYGYTF
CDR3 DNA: TGCGCCAGCAGCTTGGTTGCGACAGGGGTTAGGAGTAACTATGGCTACACCTTC

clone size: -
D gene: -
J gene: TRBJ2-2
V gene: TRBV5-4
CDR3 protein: CASSPRGANGELFF
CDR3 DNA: TGTGCCAGCAGCCCTCGGGGGGCGAACGGGGAGCTGTTTTTT

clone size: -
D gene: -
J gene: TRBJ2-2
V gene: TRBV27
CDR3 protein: CASKTPGLTGELFF
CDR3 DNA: TGTGCCAGCAAAACGCCCGGACTAACCGGGGAGCTGTTTTTT

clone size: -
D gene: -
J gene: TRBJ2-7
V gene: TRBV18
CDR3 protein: CASSPRTASSYEQYF
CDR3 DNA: TGTGCCAGCTCACCTAGGACAGCCAGCTCCTACGAGCAGTACTTC

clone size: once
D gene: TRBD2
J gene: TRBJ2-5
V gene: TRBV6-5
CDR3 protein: CATSHSGSGGTQYF
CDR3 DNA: TGTGCCACCTCCCATAGCGGGAGTGGGGGGACCCAGTACTTC

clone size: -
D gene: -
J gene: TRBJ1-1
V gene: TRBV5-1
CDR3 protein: CASGFGQTNTEAFF
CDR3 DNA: TGCGCCAGCGGTTTCGGACAGACGAACACTGAAGCTTTCTTT

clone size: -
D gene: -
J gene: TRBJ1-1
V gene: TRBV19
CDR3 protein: CASSTPGILAEAFF
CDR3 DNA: TGTGCCAGTAGTACTCCAGGGATTCTGGCTGAAGCTTTCTTT

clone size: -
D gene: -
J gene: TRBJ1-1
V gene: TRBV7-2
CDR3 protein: CASSFGGGKLNTEAFF
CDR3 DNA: TGTGCCAGCAGCTTTGGGGGGGGTAAGCTGAACACTGAAGCTTTCTTT

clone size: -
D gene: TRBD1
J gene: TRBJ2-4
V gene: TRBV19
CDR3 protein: CASRDDRGGNIQYF
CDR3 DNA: TGTGCCAGTAGAGACGACAGGGGAGGAAACATTCAGTACTTC

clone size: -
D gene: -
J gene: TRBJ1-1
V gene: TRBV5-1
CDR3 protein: CASSLAPETALNTEAFF
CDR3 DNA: TGCGCCAGCAGCTTGGCGCCCGAAACAGCTTTGAACACTGAAGCTTTCTTT

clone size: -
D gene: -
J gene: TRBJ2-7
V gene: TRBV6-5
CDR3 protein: CASRPHGLNEQYF
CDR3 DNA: TGTGCCAGCAGACCCCACGGGTTGAACGAGCAGTACTTC

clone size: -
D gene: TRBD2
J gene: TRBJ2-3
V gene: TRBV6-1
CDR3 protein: CASREMAGGGTDTQYF
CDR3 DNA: TGTGCCAGCAGAGAAATGGCGGGGGGGGGCACAGATACGCAGTATTTT

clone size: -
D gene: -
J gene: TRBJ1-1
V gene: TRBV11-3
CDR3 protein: CASSFGENTEAFF
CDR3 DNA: TGTGCCAGCAGCTTCGGGGAGAACACTGAAGCTTTCTTT

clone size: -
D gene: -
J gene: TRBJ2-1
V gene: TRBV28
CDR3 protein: CASSFLRGYNEQFF
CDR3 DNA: TGTGCCAGCAGTTTCTTACGAGGATACAATGAGCAGTTCTTC

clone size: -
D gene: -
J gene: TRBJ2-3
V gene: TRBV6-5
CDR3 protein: CASSSRWADTQYF
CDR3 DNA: TGTGCCAGCAGTTCGAGGTGGGCAGATACGCAGTATTTT

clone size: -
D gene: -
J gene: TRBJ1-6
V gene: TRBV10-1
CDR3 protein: CATTFRTGSYNSPLHF
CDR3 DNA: TGCGCCACTACCTTTCGCACGGGTTCCTATAATTCACCCCTCCACTTT

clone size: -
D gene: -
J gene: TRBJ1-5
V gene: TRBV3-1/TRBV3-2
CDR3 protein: CASSPTLDQPQHF
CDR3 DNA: TGTGCCAGCAGCCCTACCTTAGATCAGCCCCAGCATTTT

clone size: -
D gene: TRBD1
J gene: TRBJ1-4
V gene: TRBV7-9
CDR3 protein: CASSLGQGNEKLFF
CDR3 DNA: TGTGCCAGCAGCTTAGGACAGGGCAATGAAAAACTGTTTTTT

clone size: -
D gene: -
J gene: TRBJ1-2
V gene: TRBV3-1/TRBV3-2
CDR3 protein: CATSTRGYGYTF
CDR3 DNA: TGTGCCACCTCCACCCGGGGGTATGGCTACACCTTC

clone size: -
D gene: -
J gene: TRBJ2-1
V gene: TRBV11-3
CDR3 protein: CASSPPGSYNEQFF
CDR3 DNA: TGTGCCAGCAGCCCACCCGGGAGTTACAATGAGCAGTTCTTC